The clone carrying this T cell receptor (beta chain) is a singleton in its sample. The antigen remains undetermined. Germline V gene sequence: CDR1 SGHRS, CDR2 YFSETQ. The junction had 7 bases not matched to a gene; V was cut back by 7 bases and J by 7 bases. This CDR3 has 13 amino acids. The PCR contained 60 Vbeta and 13 Jbeta primers. Some clones are missing from TCRdb's copy, which holds only in-frame ones; the method was immunoSEQ multiplex PCR. This table has 100,000 to 150,000 clones, 65% to 80% appearing once. This entry comes from a study of cytomegalovirus exposure and HLA in healthy donors. Study in general: About 85 million unique TCRs from HLA-typed donors were held in an early release of data. Across some 400 genotyped donors, 81% landed in the Caucasian-associated ancestry cluster.

Study results and limitations: What a later analysis reportedly showed was that an Asian-associated ancestry cluster had fewer N-insertions than the roughly 720-donor mean. In a later analysis, V- and J-gene trimming of beta chains associated with a DCLRE1C missense variant, replicated independently.

Sequenced: PBMCs. The TCR originated in a male donor in good health and CMV-seropositive. V usage is TRBV5-1 and J usage is TRBJ2-7; 11 bases align to TRBD1. The CDR3 sequence: CASGGQGAGEQYF. The CDR3 bases are TGCGCCAGCGGAGGACAGGGGGCTGGTGAGCAGTACTTC.